This entry describes one T cell receptor (beta chain). Its antigen is currently unknown. This specimen comes from a study of cytomegalovirus exposure and HLA in healthy donors. Study-level results: It emerged from a later analysis that several of the most significant clusters appeared to be linked to common viral pathogens.

V lost 3 bases to trimming and J lost 3 bases, with 9 bases between them. The CDR3 length is 13 residues. Germline values: CDR1 LNHDA, CDR2 SQIVND (reference sequence). Primers: 60 Vbeta forward and 13 Jbeta reverse. The data were produced by immunoSEQ multiplex PCR, yet TCRdb's version contains in-frame clones alone and is incomplete. Its clone listing holds some 160,000 clones. Sequenced: PBMCs. The TCR was taken from a man between 25 and 39 years old in good health and CMV-seronegative. The rearrangement joins TRBV19 to TRBJ2-7; tentatively, D is TRBD1 (5 bases). The CDR3 sequence is CASSIGAVYEQYF. The CDR3 DNA is TGTGCCAGTAGTATTGGGGCAGTCTACGAGCAGTACTTC.